These 30 T cell receptor beta chains share one sample of origin, sequenced in a study of CD8+CD57+ T cells in acquired aplastic anemia. Patients sequenced had flow cytometry evidence of CD8+CD57+ cell expansion. Genomic DNA was employed as the template in profiling TCR beta VDJ and CDR3. TCRdb itself ran the reads through MiXCR, one entry per CDR3 protein. This sample has around 250,000 distinct CDR3 sequences, with 65% to 90% found just once. Source material: sorted CD4+, CD8+, or CD8+CD57+ T cells (not recorded which) from PBMCs. The source of these receptors is a human donor with aplastic anemia.

Ten or more counts support this clonotype. The V call is TRBV27, the J call TRBJ2-1; D might be TRBD1 (6 bases). The CDR3 has 14 residues. V was cut by 5 bases and J by 2 bases, with 10 bases left in between. Germline V gives CDR1 MNHEY, CDR2 SMNVEV (reference sequence). CDR3 sequence reads: CASSPGQTYNEQFF. The DNA of the CDR3 is TGTGCCAGCAGTCCGGGACAAACCTACAATGAGCAGTTCTTC.

On this clonotype itself: Sequence at one end of the junction differs from germline and may be a read error. The gene calls are TRBV15 and TRBJ1-4; 7 bases line up with TRBD1. The CDR3 spans 14 residues. CDR1 and CDR2 from the germline V gene are LNHNV and YYDKDF (reference sequence). The DNA of the CDR3 is TGTGCCAGCAGCTTAGGGGGGACAGCTGAAACCCTGTTTTTT. This encodes CASSLGGTAETLFF.

This clonotype ranks as medium-sized. The chain uses TRBV29-1 and TRBJ2-7; D remains ambiguous. Germline CDR1 is SQVTM and CDR2 is ANQGSEA. Trimming took off 4 bases at V and 5 bases at J, with 9 bases between the two ends. CDR3 length equals 11 residues. Here the CDR3 reads CSVGPFDEQYF. CDR3 sequence (DNA): TGCAGCGTTGGGCCCTTTGACGAGCAGTACTTC.

This chain joins TRBV9 and TRBJ2-1; TRBD1 matches at 7 bases. The CDR3 has 16 amino acids. With 3 bases clipped from V and 9 bases from J, the junction kept 15 bases outside the gene matches. The germline CDR1 and CDR2 sequences are SGDLS and YYNGEE. CDR3 bases: TGTGCCAGCAGCGAATCTAGCAGGGGGTTTTTCTTTGAGCAGTTCTTC. It encodes CASSESSRGFFFEQFF.

The chain combines TRBV7-8 with TRBJ2-5; weak D call: TRBD2 (6 bases). CDR3 length equals 15 residues. Per germline, CDR1 SGHVS and CDR2 FQNEAQ. V was cut by 6 bases and J by 11 bases, with 25 bases left in between. The CDR3, as DNA: TGTGCCAGCAGTTCTAGCCCAAACGGGGGAGCCACTCAGTACTTC. Its translation is CASSSSPNGGATQYF.

This clonotype has just one count. The chain carries TRBV2 and TRBJ1-2, with D perhaps matching TRBD1 (6 bases). The CDR3 is made up of 11 amino acids. Germline V gives CDR1 SNHLY, CDR2 FYNNEI. Between the trimmed V and J ends, which lost 9 bases and 4 bases, there was a span of 9 bases. The CDR3 DNA sequence: TGTGCCAGACAGGGCAGCTATGGCTACACCTTC. Translating gives CARQGSYGYTF.

The chain recombines TRBV3-2 with TRBJ2-2; the D call in the table, TRBD1, was not verified against the DNA. TRBV3-2 is shown as a pseudogene. This CDR3 has 14 residues. The CDR3 sequence is CASSAQGLGTELFF. The CDR3 region has the DNA TGTGCCAGCAGCGCACAGGGGTTGGGAACGGAGCTGTTTTTT.

The V and J genes are TRBV7-3 and TRBJ1-1; D uncertain. With 8 bases removed from V and 11 bases from J, the gap between germline ends came to 27 bases. CDR3 size: 15 residues. The germline CDR1 and CDR2 sequences are SGHTA and FQGTGA. CDR3: CASSRELNAVDHAFF. CDR3 bases: TGTGCCAGCTCAAGAGAGCTCAACGCCGTTGATCACGCTTTCTTT.

The DNA for the CDR3 is TGTGCCAGCAGCGTTGCTACAGGCGCGGGGAGCGATGAGCAGTTCTTC. Protein product: CASSVATGAGSDEQFF. This chain joins TRBV9 and TRBJ2-1, with a weak D call TRBD2 (6 bases). The CDR3 length is 16 residues. V lost 2 bases and J 8 bases, leaving 20 bases between the germline ends. Germline values: CDR1 SGDLS, CDR2 YYNGEE.

Comments on this clonotype: This CDR3 fails to terminate in the conserved phenylalanine or tryptophan, so it likely reflects a read error. Because the CDR3's place on the DNA is in doubt, the DNA is left out and the CDR3 is given as listed by TCRdb. This chain connects TRBV7-9 to TRBJ1-2; the DNA was not compared with TRBD1, the D call given in the table. Germline CDR1 is SEHNR and CDR2 is FQNEAQ (reference sequence). The CDR3 totals 13 residues, both ends included. The CDR3 loop reads CASSQGQGECYKQ.

J is TRBJ2-1 and V is TRBV7-2; D might be TRBD1 (5 bases). V shed 3 bases and J shed 5 bases, with 17 bases lying between them. This CDR3 is 16 amino acids long. From germline, CDR1 is SGHTA and CDR2 FQGNSA. The CDR3 nucleotides read TGTGCCAGCAGCTTCGCTGTCAGGGAAATGAACAATGAGCAGTTCTTC. Its translation: CASSFAVREMNNEQFF.

The V call is TRBV11-1, the J call TRBJ2-1; D perhaps matches TRBD2 (6 bases). The CDR3 runs 14 residues. Trimming shortened V by 0 bases and J by 10 bases, and 13 bases separated the two germline ends. Germline loops: CDR1 SGHAT, CDR2 FQDESV (reference sequence). The CDR3 reads CASSLAGGLREQFF. CDR3 DNA sequence: TGTGCCAGCAGCTTAGCGGGGGGTCTTAGGGAGCAGTTCTTC.

This clonotype was detected once. The V call is TRBV9, the J call TRBJ1-1; D uncertain. Between the trimmed V and J ends, which lost 4 bases and 12 bases, there was a span of 25 bases. The CDR3 spans 15 residues. The germline V gene encodes CDR1 SGDLS and CDR2 YYNGEE. CDR3 coding DNA: TGTGCCAGCAGCTTATGGACTAGCGGGAACAATGAGCCTTTCTTT. Translating gives CASSLWTSGNNEPFF.

This chain links TRBV20-1 with TRBJ1-2; D is ambiguous. Germline V CDR1 and CDR2: DFQATT, SNEGSKA (reference sequence). The CDR3 runs to 14 residues. The CDR3 region has the DNA TGCAGCGCCAGTAGCTGGGAACGCAAGTATGGCTACACCTTC. Translation: CSASSWERKYGYTF.

The CDR3 loop is CASSDAQGQRQYF. The CDR3 DNA is TGCGCCAGCAGCGACGCGCAGGGACAGAGGCAGTATTTT. The chain joins TRBV5-1 to TRBJ2-3, with 7 bases identical to TRBD1. The CDR3 contains 13 residues. Germline CDR1 is SGHRS and CDR2 is YFSETQ. V trimming: 4 bases; J trimming: 11 bases; junction bases outside the gene matches: 10.

On this clonotype: Compared with germline, one end of the junction differs, possibly owing to a read error. This rearrangement joins TRBV7-3 to TRBJ2-1; a possible D gene is TRBD1 (5 bases). Germline V gene lookup returns CDR1 SGHTA and CDR2 FQGTGA. CDR3 length equals 16 residues. The CDR3 is CASSQDLAGNTDDQFF. DNA of the CDR3: TGTGCCAGCAGCCAAGATCTGGCAGGGAACACTGATGATCAGTTCTTC.

The rearrangement uses TRBV20-1 and TRBJ1-5; the D is unclear. Trimming cost V 0 bases and J 8 bases, with 14 bases left between them. The CDR3 contains 14 residues. The germline CDR1 and CDR2 sequences are DFQATT and SNEGSKA (reference sequence). This CDR3 reads CSARDQPSWKPQHF. DNA for the CDR3: TGCAGTGCTAGAGATCAGCCCAGTTGGAAGCCCCAGCATTTT.

The J gene is TRBJ2-7, the V gene TRBV7-8, with D tentatively TRBD1 or TRBD2 (5 bases each). Trimming removed 2 bases from V and 4 bases from J, with 24 bases in between. Germline CDR1 and CDR2: SGHVS and FQNEAQ. The CDR3 covers 18 residues. CDR3 nucleotides: TGTGCCAGCAGCTTACATGGAGGTGGGGCTGCCCTTTCTTACGAGCAGTACGTC. Its protein product is CASSLHGGGAALSYEQYV.

The V call is TRBV7-7, the J call TRBJ1-2; TRBD1 might be the D (5 bases). The CDR3 length is 16 residues. The germline V gene has CDR1 SSHAT and CDR2 FNYEAQ (reference sequence). Trimming took off 5 bases at V and 5 bases at J, with 21 bases between the two ends. CDR3 in DNA: TGTGCCAGCAGCCCACGGGGCACAGATACGCAGTATGGCTACACCTTC. Protein: CASSPRGTDTQYGYTF.

The chain employs TRBV9 and TRBJ2-7; D is uncertain. Trimming shortened V by 0 bases and J by 10 bases, and 20 bases separated the two germline ends. This CDR3 has 15 residues. CDR1 is SGDLS, CDR2 YYNGEE, per germline. CDR3 nucleotides: TGTGCCAGCAGCGTAGGGACCGCCCGAAATCAGCCCCAGTACGTC. Amino acid sequence: CASSVGTARNQPQYV.

Notes on this clonotype: Sequence at one end of the junction differs from germline and may be a read error. The V call is TRBV7-9, the J call TRBJ2-1; a weak D match, TRBD2 (7 bases). In germline, CDR1 is SEHNR, CDR2 FQNEAQ (reference sequence). The CDR3 sequence is 16 residues long. CDR3 nucleotide sequence: TGTGCCAGCAGCTTAGAACGAAGCGGGGACACCGATGATCAGTTCTTC. Its translation: CASSLERSGDTDDQFF.

V gene TRBV11-1 combines with J gene TRBJ2-1; perhaps TRBD2 as D (6 bases). Germline V gene sequence: CDR1 SGHAT, CDR2 FQDESV (reference sequence). The ends were cut back, 5 bases at V and 4 bases at J, with 18 bases in the middle. CDR3 size: 16 residues. CDR3 protein: CASSIEFREPYNEQFF. The DNA of the CDR3 is TGTGCCAGCAGCATAGAGTTCCGGGAGCCGTACAATGAGCAGTTCTTC.

On this clonotype itself: The junction departs from germline at one end; a sequencing error may be responsible. The chain uses TRBV6-1 and TRBJ2-7; D is ambiguous. The CDR3 is made up of 14 amino acids. The germline gives CDR1 MNHNS, CDR2 SASEGT. CDR3 sequence reads: CATSTTSSSYEQYF. For the CDR3, the DNA is TGTGCCACCAGTACCACCAGCAGCTCCTACGAGCAGTACTTC.

V and J are TRBV7-2 and TRBJ2-3; 10 bases are a match to TRBD2. Germline CDR1 is SGHTA and CDR2 is FQGNSA. The length of the CDR3 is 18 residues. After removal of 4 bases from V and 2 bases from J, the junction contained 12 bases not matched to a gene. CDR3 loop: CASSSRIGTSVNTDTQYF. CDR3 nucleotide sequence: TGTGCCAGCAGCTCGCGGATCGGGACTAGCGTGAACACAGATACGCAGTATTTT.

A single count supports this clonotype. The chain uses TRBV7-8 and TRBJ2-3, with TRBD2 as a possible D gene (6 bases). Trimming shortened V by 4 bases and J by 5 bases, and 22 bases separated the two germline ends. Germline assignment: CDR1 SGHVS and CDR2 FQNEAQ. There are 17 residues in the CDR3. The DNA of the CDR3 is TGTGCCAGCAGCTCAAGGGGAGGTCCGGGGAGTCAAGATACGCAGTATTTT. It yields the protein CASSSRGGPGSQDTQYF.

On this clonotype: As the CDR3 is not closed by the conserved phenylalanine or tryptophan, this likely results from a read error. It is unclear where the CDR3 begins or ends on the DNA, so no DNA is shown, and the CDR3 is as TCRdb lists it. The rearrangement uses TRBV2 and TRBJ2-5; the table assigns TRBD2, which was not confirmed against the DNA. The length of the CDR3 is 15 amino acids, counting both ends. Germline CDR1 is SNHLY and CDR2 is FYNNEI. CDR3 loop: CASSSGGTWAETQDL.

J is TRBJ2-1 and V is TRBV13; TRBD2 is a possible D gene (5 bases). CDR1 is PRHDT, CDR2 FYEKMQ, per germline (reference sequence). CDR3 length equals 13 residues. Trimming stripped 2 bases from V and 8 bases from J, with 10 bases between. The CDR3 loop is CASSLSGIDEQFF. The CDR3 DNA sequence: TGTGCCAGCAGCTTAAGCGGCATAGATGAGCAGTTCTTC.

The chain couples TRBV7-2 to TRBJ1-2, with 9 bases matching TRBD1. V lost 3 bases to trimming and J lost 3 bases; unmatched junction nucleotides: 14. Germline V lookup: CDR1 SGHTA, CDR2 FQGNSA. The CDR3 has 18 residues. Written as DNA, the CDR3 is TGTGCCAGCAGCTTGACAGGGGGGGGAGACTATGGCTACTATGGCTACACCTTC. This gives the protein CASSLTGGGDYGYYGYTF.

As to this clonotype: A read error may produce the germline difference seen at one junction end. CDR3 sequence (DNA): TGTGCCAGCACCAGAGCGGGCAGCGACGGGGACAACGTCCTGACTTTC. Its protein product is CASTRAGSDGDNVLTF. V usage is TRBV7-3 and J usage is TRBJ2-6, with a possible D match to TRBD2 (6 bases). CDR3 size: 16 residues. Germline CDR1 SGHTA, CDR2 FQGTGA.

This clonotype has a single count. The CDR3 end shows no conserved phenylalanine or tryptophan, and so a read error is likely. The chain carries TRBV7-9 and TRBJ2-5; D gene ambiguous. The CDR3 is 13 residues long. V lost 1 base and J lost 7, with 10 bases in between. Germline-derived CDR1 and CDR2 are SEHNR and FQNEAQ (reference sequence). The CDR3 sequence is CASSLGRWGTQYR. The CDR3 DNA follows: TGTGCCAGCAGCTTAGGGCGGTGGGGGACCCAGTACCGC.